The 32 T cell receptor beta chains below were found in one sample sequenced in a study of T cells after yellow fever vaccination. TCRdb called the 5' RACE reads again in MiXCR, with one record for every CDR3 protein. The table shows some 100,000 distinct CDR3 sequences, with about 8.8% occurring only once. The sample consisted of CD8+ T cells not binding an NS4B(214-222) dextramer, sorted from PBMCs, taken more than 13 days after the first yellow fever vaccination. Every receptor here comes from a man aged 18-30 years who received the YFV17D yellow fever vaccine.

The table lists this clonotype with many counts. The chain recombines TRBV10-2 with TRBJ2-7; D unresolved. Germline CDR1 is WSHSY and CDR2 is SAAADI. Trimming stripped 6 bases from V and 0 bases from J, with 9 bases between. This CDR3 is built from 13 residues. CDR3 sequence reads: CASRPGDSYEQYF. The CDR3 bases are TGCGCCAGCAGGCCTGGGGACTCCTACGAGCAGTACTTC.

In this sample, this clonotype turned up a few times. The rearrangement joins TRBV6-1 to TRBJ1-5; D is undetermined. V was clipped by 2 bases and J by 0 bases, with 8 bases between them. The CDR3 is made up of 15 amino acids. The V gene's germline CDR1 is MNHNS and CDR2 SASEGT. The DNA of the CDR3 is TGTGCCAGCAGTGAACCAGGTTATAGCAATCAGCCCCAGCATTTT. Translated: CASSEPGYSNQPQHF.

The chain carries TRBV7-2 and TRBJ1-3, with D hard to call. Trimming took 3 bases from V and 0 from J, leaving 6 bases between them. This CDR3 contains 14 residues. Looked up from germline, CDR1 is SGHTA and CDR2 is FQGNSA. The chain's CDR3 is CASSFGNSGNTIYF. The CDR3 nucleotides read TGTGCCAGCAGCTTTGGGAACTCTGGAAACACCATATATTTT.

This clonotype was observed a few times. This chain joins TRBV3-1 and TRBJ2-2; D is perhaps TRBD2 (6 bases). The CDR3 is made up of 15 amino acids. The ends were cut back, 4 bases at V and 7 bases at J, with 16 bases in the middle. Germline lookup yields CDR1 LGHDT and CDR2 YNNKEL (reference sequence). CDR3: CASSPLVFGGGELFF. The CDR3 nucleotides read TGTGCCAGCAGCCCACTCGTCTTCGGGGGCGGGGAGCTGTTTTTT.

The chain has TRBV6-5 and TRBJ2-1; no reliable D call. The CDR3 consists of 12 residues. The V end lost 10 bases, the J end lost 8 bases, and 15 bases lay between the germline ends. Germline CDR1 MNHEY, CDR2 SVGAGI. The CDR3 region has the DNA TGTGCCACCGGCCCCCCCGGAGATGAGCAGTTCTTC. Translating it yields CATGPPGDEQFF.

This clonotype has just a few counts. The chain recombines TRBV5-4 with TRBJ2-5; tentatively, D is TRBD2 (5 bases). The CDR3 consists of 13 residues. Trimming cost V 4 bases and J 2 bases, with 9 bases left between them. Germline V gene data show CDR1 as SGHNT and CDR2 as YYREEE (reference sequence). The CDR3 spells CASSIDYQETQYF. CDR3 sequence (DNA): TGTGCCAGCAGCATAGACTATCAAGAGACCCAGTACTTC.

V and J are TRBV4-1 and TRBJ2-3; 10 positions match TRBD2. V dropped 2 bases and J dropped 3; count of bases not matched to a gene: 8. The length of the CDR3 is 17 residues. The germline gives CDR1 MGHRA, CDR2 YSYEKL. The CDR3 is CASSQKWTSGFTDTQYF. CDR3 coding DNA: TGCGCCAGCAGCCAAAAATGGACTAGCGGTTTTACAGATACGCAGTATTTT.

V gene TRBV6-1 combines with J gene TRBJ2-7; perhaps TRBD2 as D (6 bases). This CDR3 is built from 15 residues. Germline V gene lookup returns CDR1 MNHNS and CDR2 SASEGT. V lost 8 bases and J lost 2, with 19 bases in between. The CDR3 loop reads CASGARGTAAYEQYF. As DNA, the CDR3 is TGTGCCAGCGGAGCACGGGGGACCGCAGCCTACGAGCAGTACTTC.

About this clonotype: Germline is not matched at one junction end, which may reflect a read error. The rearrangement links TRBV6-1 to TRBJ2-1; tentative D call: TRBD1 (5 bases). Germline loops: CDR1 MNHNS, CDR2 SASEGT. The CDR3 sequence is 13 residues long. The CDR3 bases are TGTGCCAGCAGTGAAGTAGGACACAATGATCAGTTCTTC. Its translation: CASSEVGHNDQFF.

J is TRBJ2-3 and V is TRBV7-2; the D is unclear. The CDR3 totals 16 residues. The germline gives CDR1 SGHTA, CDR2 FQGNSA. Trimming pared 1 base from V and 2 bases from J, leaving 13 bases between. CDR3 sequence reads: CASSLGLRFYTDTQYF. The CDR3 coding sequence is TGTGCCAGCAGCTTAGGTCTCAGGTTCTACACAGATACGCAGTATTTT.

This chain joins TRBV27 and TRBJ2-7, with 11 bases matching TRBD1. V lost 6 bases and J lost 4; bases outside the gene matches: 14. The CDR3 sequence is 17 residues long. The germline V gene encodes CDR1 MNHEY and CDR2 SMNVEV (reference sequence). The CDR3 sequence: CASSPRVRTGGPYEQYV. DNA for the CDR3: TGTGCCAGCAGCCCCAGGGTTCGGACAGGGGGCCCTTACGAGCAGTACGTC.

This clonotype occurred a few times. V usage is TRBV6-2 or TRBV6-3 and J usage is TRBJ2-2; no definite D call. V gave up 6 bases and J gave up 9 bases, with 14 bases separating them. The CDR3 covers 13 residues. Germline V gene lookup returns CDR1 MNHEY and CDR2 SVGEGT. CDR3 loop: CASSYWFFWELFF. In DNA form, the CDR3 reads TGTGCCAGCAGCTATTGGTTTTTTTGGGAGCTGTTTTTT.

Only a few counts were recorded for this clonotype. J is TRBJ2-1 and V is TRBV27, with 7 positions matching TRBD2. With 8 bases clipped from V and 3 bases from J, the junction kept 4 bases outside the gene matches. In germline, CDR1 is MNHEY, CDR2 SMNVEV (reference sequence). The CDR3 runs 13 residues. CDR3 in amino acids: CASRGVNYNEQFF. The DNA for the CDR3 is TGTGCCAGCCGGGGGGTTAACTACAATGAGCAGTTCTTC.

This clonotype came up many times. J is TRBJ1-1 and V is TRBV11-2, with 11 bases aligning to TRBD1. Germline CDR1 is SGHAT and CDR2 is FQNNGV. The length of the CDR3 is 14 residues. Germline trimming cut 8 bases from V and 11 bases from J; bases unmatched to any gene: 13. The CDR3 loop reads CASEADRGPMEAFF. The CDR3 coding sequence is TGTGCCAGCGAAGCGGACAGGGGGCCTATGGAGGCTTTCTTT. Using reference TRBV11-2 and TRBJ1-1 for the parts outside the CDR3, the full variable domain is EAGVAQSPRYKIIEKRQSVAFWCNPISGHATLYWYQQILGQGPKLLIQFQNNGVVDDSQLPKDRFSAERLKGVDSTLKIQPAKLEDSAVYLCASEADRGPMEAFFGQGTRLTVV.

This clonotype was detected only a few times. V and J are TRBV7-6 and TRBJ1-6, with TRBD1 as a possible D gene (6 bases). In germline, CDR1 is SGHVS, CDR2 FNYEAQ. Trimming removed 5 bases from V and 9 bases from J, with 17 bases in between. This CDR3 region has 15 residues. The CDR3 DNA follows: TGTGCCAGCAGCCAACACCGGGACACTTTTTCACCCCTCCACTTT. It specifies CASSQHRDTFSPLHF.

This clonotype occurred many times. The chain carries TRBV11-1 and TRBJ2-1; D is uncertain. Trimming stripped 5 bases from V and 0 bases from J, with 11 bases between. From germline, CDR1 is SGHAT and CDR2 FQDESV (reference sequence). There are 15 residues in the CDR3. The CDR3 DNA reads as TGTGCCAGCAGCGGAGCAGGAAGCTCCTACAATGAGCAGTTCTTC. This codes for CASSGAGSSYNEQFF.

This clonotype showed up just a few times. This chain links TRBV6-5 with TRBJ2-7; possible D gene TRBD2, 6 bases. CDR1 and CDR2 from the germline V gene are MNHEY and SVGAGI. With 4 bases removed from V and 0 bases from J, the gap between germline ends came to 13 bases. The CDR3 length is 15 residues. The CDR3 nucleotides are TGTGCCAGCAGTTTCGTGGGGGGAAGCTCCTACGAGCAGTACTTC. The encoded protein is CASSFVGGSSYEQYF.

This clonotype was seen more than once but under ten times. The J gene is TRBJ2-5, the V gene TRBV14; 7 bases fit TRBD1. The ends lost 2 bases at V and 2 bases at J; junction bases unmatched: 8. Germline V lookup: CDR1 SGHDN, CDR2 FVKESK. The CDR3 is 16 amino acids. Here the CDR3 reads CASSQLGTALQETQYF. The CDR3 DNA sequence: TGTGCCAGCAGCCAACTCGGGACAGCTCTTCAAGAGACCCAGTACTTC.

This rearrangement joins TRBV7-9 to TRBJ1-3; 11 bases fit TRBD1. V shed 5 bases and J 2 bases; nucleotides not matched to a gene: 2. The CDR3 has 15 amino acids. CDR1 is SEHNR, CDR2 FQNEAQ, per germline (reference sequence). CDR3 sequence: CASSRTGGPGNTIYF. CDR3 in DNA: TGTGCCAGCAGCCGGACAGGGGGCCCTGGAAACACCATATATTTT.

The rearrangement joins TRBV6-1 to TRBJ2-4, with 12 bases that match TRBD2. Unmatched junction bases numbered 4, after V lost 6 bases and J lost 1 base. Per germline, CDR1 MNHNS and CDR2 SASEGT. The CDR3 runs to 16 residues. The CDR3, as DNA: TGTGCCAGCAGCCGACTAGCGGGGGAGGCCAAAAACATTCAGTACTTC. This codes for CASSRLAGEAKNIQYF.

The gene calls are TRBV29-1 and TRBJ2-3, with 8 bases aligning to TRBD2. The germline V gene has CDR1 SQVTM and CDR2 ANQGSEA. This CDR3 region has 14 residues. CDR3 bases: TGCAGACCCGCGGTGCGGGGGGGCACAGATACGCAGTATTTT. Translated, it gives CRPAVRGGTDTQYF.

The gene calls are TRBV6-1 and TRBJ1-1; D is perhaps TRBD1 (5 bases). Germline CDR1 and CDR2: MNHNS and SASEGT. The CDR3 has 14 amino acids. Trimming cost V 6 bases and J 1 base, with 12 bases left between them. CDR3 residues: CASSPRGWNTEAFF. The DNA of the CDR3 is TGTGCCAGCAGCCCAAGGGGTTGGAACACTGAAGCTTTCTTT.

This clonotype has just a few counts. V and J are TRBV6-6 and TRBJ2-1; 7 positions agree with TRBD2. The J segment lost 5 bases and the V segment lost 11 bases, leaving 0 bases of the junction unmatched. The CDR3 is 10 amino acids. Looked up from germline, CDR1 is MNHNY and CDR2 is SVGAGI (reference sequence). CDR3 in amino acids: CAGGDNEQFF. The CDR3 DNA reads TGTGCCGGGGGGGACAATGAGCAGTTCTTC.

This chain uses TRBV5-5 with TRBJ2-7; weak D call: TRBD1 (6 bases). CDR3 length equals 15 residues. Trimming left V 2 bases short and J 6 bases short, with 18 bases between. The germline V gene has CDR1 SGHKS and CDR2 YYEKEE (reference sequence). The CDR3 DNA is TGTGCCAGCAGCTTCAGAACGGGACACTCTCCCGAGCAGTACGTC. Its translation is CASSFRTGHSPEQYV.

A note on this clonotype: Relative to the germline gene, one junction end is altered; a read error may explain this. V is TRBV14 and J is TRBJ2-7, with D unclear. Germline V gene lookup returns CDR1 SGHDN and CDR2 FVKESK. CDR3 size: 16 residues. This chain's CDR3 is CARSQDLGAALYEQYF. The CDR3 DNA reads TGTGCCAGGAGCCAAGATCTAGGCGCAGCTCTATACGAGCAGTACTTC.

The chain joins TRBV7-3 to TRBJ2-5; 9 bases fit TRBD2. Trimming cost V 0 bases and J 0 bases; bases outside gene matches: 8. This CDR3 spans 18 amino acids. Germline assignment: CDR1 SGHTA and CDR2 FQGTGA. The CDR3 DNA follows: TGTGCCAGCAGCTTAACTGCGGCGGGGGGGCCATACCAAGAGACCCAGTACTTC. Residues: CASSLTAAGGPYQETQYF.

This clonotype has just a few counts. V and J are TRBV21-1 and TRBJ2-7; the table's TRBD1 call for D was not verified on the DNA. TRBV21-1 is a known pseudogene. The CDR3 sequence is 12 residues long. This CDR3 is CASSFPGYEQYF. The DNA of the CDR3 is TGTGCCAGCAGCTTCCCGGGGTACGAGCAGTACTTC.

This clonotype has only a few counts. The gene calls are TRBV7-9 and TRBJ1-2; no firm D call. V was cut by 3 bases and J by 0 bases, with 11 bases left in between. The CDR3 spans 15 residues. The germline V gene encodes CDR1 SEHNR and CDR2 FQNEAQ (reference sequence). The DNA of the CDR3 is TGTGCCAGCAGCTTCCCGGATACGACTAACTATGGCTACACCTTC. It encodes CASSFPDTTNYGYTF.

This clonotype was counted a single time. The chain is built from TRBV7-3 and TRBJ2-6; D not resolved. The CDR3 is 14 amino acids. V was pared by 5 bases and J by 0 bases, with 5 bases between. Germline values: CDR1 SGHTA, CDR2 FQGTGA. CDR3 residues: CASSPSSGANVLTF. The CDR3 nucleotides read TGTGCCAGCAGCCCAAGCTCTGGGGCCAACGTCCTGACTTTC.

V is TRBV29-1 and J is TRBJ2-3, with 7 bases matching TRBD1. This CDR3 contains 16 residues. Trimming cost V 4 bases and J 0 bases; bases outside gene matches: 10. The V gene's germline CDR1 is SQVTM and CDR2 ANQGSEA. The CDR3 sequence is CSVAGDSRESTDTQYF. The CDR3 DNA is TGCAGCGTTGCAGGGGACAGCCGGGAAAGCACAGATACGCAGTATTTT.

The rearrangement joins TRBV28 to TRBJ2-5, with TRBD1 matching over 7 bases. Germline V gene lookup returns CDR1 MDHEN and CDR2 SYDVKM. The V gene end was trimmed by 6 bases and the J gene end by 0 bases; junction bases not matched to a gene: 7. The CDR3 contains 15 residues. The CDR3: CASSPGQTYQETQYF. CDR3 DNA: TGTGCCAGCAGCCCGGGACAGACGTACCAAGAGACCCAGTACTTC.

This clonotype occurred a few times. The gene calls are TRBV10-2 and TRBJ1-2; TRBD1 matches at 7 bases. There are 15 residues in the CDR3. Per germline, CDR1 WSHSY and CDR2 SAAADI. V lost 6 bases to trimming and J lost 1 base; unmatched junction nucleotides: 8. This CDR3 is CASRDRDSINYGYTF. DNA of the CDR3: TGCGCCAGCAGAGACCGGGACAGCATTAACTATGGCTACACCTTC.